This is a list of T cell receptor beta chains from one sample in a study of chemoradiotherapy in HPV16-positive cancers. The data were produced by immunoSEQ multiplex PCR, yet TCRdb's version contains in-frame clones alone and is incomplete. The profile covers about 7,600 clones, with about four fifths appearing a single time and roughly 3% taken by the ten largest. The sample consisted of blood, taken from a patient who underwent chemoradiotherapy. The receptor set was obtained from a human donor with HPV-associated anogenital cancer. Both conserved end residues are part of each CDR3. A D gene is named only where the DNA matches it firmly. Clone size is not always given. Where it is, it says once, few, many or a class for expanded clones.

d_call: .; v_call: TRBV5-6; j_call: TRBJ1-2; clone_size: few; cdr3_aa: CASSLPQDMGYTF; cdr3_nt: TGTGCCAGCAGCTTGCCCCAGGACATGGGCTACACCTTC
d_call: .; v_call: TRBV19; j_call: TRBJ1-4; clone_size: few; cdr3_aa: CASSTGENQNEKLFF; cdr3_nt: TGTGCCAGTAGTACGGGGGAGAACCAAAATGAAAAACTGTTTTTT
d_call: .; v_call: TRBV7-9; j_call: TRBJ1-5; clone_size: .; cdr3_aa: CASSLGGGTLSNQPQHF; cdr3_nt: TGTGCCAGCAGCTTAGGGGGGGGGACACTAAGCAATCAGCCCCAGCATTTT
d_call: TRBD1; v_call: TRBV5-1; j_call: TRBJ1-3; clone_size: once; cdr3_aa: CASTKTGANSGNTIYF; cdr3_nt: TGCGCCAGCACCAAGACAGGGGCAAACTCTGGAAACACCATATATTTT
d_call: .; v_call: TRBV7-6; j_call: TRBJ2-3; clone_size: few; cdr3_aa: CASSLSYVASSTDTQYF; cdr3_nt: TGTGCCAGCAGCTTATCGTACGTAGCCTCTAGCACAGATACGCAGTATTTT
d_call: .; v_call: TRBV6-4; j_call: TRBJ2-3; clone_size: few; cdr3_aa: CASSGGATDTQYF; cdr3_nt: TGTGCCAGCAGTGGGGGGGCCACAGATACGCAGTATTTT
d_call: TRBD2; v_call: TRBV7-6; j_call: TRBJ2-3; clone_size: .; cdr3_aa: CASSLGLAGEPSTDTQYF; cdr3_nt: TGTGCCAGCAGCTTAGGACTAGCGGGGGAACCTAGCACAGATACGCAGTATTTT
d_call: .; v_call: TRBV7-9; j_call: TRBJ1-2; clone_size: once; cdr3_aa: CASSSSTVGFYGYTF; cdr3_nt: TGTGCCAGCAGCTCTTCGACAGTTGGATTCTATGGCTACACCTTC
d_call: .; v_call: TRBV6-1; j_call: TRBJ2-2; clone_size: .; cdr3_aa: CASSDRNTGELFF; cdr3_nt: TGTGCCAGCAGTGACAGGAACACCGGGGAGCTGTTTTTT
d_call: .; v_call: TRBV29-1; j_call: TRBJ2-2; clone_size: once; cdr3_aa: CSVGRTDYGELFF; cdr3_nt: TGCAGCGTTGGAAGGACAGACTACGGGGAGCTGTTTTTT
d_call: TRBD1; v_call: TRBV7-9; j_call: TRBJ2-5; clone_size: once; cdr3_aa: CASRAGTGETQYF; cdr3_nt: TGTGCCAGCAGGGCCGGGACAGGGGAGACCCAGTACTTC
d_call: .; v_call: TRBV6-1; j_call: TRBJ2-3; clone_size: .; cdr3_aa: CASSERSSYTQYF; cdr3_nt: TGTGCCAGCAGTGAGCGTTCAAGCTATACGCAGTATTTT
d_call: .; v_call: TRBV5-1; j_call: TRBJ2-3; clone_size: .; cdr3_aa: CASSASTSTDTQYF; cdr3_nt: TGCGCCAGCAGCGCTTCCACTAGCACAGATACGCAGTATTTT
d_call: .; v_call: TRBV27; j_call: TRBJ2-7; clone_size: .; cdr3_aa: CASSLSEKNYEQYF; cdr3_nt: TGTGCCAGCAGTTTGTCGGAGAAGAACTACGAGCAGTACTTC
d_call: .; v_call: TRBV6-1; j_call: TRBJ2-1; clone_size: .; cdr3_aa: CASSEYPGANNEQFF; cdr3_nt: TGTGCCAGCAGTGAATATCCGGGGGCGAACAATGAGCAGTTCTTC
d_call: TRBD2; v_call: TRBV7-9; j_call: TRBJ2-1; clone_size: .; cdr3_aa: CASGGRGNEQFF; cdr3_nt: TGTGCGAGCGGGGGGCGGGGGAATGAGCAGTTCTTC
d_call: .; v_call: TRBV7-2; j_call: TRBJ2-5; clone_size: .; cdr3_aa: CASSLGWGWTESKQETQYF; cdr3_nt: TGTGCCAGCAGCTTAGGGTGGGGCTGGACAGAGTCTAAACAAGAGACCCAGTACTTC
d_call: .; v_call: TRBV20-1; j_call: TRBJ2-7; clone_size: .; cdr3_aa: CSARDEYEQYF; cdr3_nt: TGCAGTGCTAGAGATGAATACGAGCAGTACTTC
d_call: .; v_call: TRBV19; j_call: TRBJ2-1; clone_size: .; cdr3_aa: CASSVFGPNNEQFF; cdr3_nt: TGTGCCAGTAGTGTATTTGGACCCAACAATGAGCAGTTCTTC
d_call: .; v_call: TRBV5-1; j_call: TRBJ2-5; clone_size: .; cdr3_aa: CASSPSSLGETQYF; cdr3_nt: TGCGCCAGCAGCCCTTCGAGCCTCGGGGAGACCCAGTACTTC
d_call: TRBD1; v_call: TRBV7-3; j_call: TRBJ2-3; clone_size: .; cdr3_aa: CASSLRQGADTQYF; cdr3_nt: TGTGCCAGCAGCTTACGACAGGGAGCAGATACGCAGTATTTT
d_call: .; v_call: TRBV6-6; j_call: TRBJ2-1; clone_size: .; cdr3_aa: CASSPPEAGTIEQFF; cdr3_nt: TGTGCCAGCAGCCCCCCCGAAGCGGGGACAATTGAGCAGTTCTTC
d_call: TRBD1; v_call: TRBV7-2; j_call: TRBJ1-4; clone_size: .; cdr3_aa: CASSIRDRLFF; cdr3_nt: TGTGCCAGCAGCATCCGGGACAGGCTGTTTTTT
d_call: TRBD1; v_call: TRBV9; j_call: TRBJ2-1; clone_size: .; cdr3_aa: CASSGEAGTGVYNEQFF; cdr3_nt: TGTGCCAGCAGCGGAGAAGCAGGGACAGGGGTCTACAATGAGCAGTTCTTC
d_call: .; v_call: TRBV9; j_call: TRBJ1-1; clone_size: .; cdr3_aa: CASSVGGEATEAFF; cdr3_nt: TGTGCCAGCAGCGTAGGTGGGGAAGCCACTGAAGCTTTCTTT
d_call: TRBD2; v_call: TRBV5-1; j_call: TRBJ2-5; clone_size: once; cdr3_aa: CASSLGLAGGETQYF; cdr3_nt: TGCGCCAGCAGCCTAGGACTAGCGGGGGGAGAGACCCAGTACTTC
d_call: .; v_call: TRBV5-6; j_call: TRBJ2-2; clone_size: once; cdr3_aa: CASSLTATTGELFF; cdr3_nt: TGTGCCAGCAGCTTGACAGCAACCACCGGGGAGCTGTTTTTT
d_call: TRBD1; v_call: TRBV5-4; j_call: TRBJ2-3; clone_size: .; cdr3_aa: CASSLKQGADTQYF; cdr3_nt: TGTGCCAGCAGCTTAAAACAGGGGGCGGATACGCAGTATTTT
d_call: .; v_call: TRBV7-2; j_call: TRBJ1-2; clone_size: .; cdr3_aa: CASSLVFSEVGIYGYTF; cdr3_nt: TGTGCCAGCAGCTTAGTTTTTAGTGAGGTGGGAATTTATGGCTACACCTTC
d_call: TRBD1; v_call: TRBV27; j_call: TRBJ1-2; clone_size: .; cdr3_aa: CASSFRINRGLRLNYGYTF; cdr3_nt: TGTGCCAGCAGTTTCCGAATCAACAGGGGACTCAGACTTAACTATGGCTACACCTTC
d_call: TRBD2; v_call: TRBV5-5; j_call: TRBJ2-1; clone_size: .; cdr3_aa: CASRASSGVTNEQFF; cdr3_nt: TGTGCCAGCAGGGCCTCTAGCGGGGTAACGAATGAGCAGTTCTTC
d_call: .; v_call: TRBV6-6; j_call: TRBJ2-7; clone_size: .; cdr3_aa: CASSRFTGSEQYF; cdr3_nt: TGTGCCAGCAGTCGATTCACAGGATCCGAGCAGTACTTC
d_call: TRBD1; v_call: TRBV19; j_call: TRBJ1-2; clone_size: .; cdr3_aa: CASSTLGQGARRGYTF; cdr3_nt: TGTGCCAGTAGTACCCTGGGACAGGGGGCGCGAAGGGGCTACACCTTC
d_call: TRBD2; v_call: TRBV4-3; j_call: TRBJ2-1; clone_size: .; cdr3_aa: CASSQRALGGTNEQFF; cdr3_nt: TGCGCCAGCAGCCAAAGGGCCCTGGGAGGGACCAATGAGCAGTTCTTC
d_call: .; v_call: TRBV11-2; j_call: TRBJ1-6; clone_size: .; cdr3_aa: CASSLGGYDSPLHF; cdr3_nt: TGTGCCAGCAGCTTAGGAGGTTACGATTCACCCCTCCACTTT
d_call: .; v_call: TRBV7-3; j_call: TRBJ2-7; clone_size: .; cdr3_aa: CASSLREEGEQYF; cdr3_nt: TGTGCCAGCAGCTTACGCGAAGAGGGCGAGCAGTACTTC
d_call: .; v_call: TRBV5-1; j_call: TRBJ1-6; clone_size: .; cdr3_aa: CASSDPQVSYNSPLHF; cdr3_nt: TGCGCCAGCAGCGATCCGCAGGTGTCCTATAATTCACCCCTCCACTTT
d_call: .; v_call: TRBV10-2; j_call: TRBJ2-7; clone_size: .; cdr3_aa: CASSAGGYEQYF; cdr3_nt: TGCGCCAGCAGCGCCGGGGGATACGAGCAGTACTTC
d_call: .; v_call: TRBV6-5; j_call: TRBJ1-4; clone_size: .; cdr3_aa: CASSGDPALLEKLFF; cdr3_nt: TGTGCCAGCAGTGGGGACCCTGCCTTGCTTGAAAAACTGTTTTTT
d_call: TRBD2; v_call: TRBV7-8; j_call: TRBJ2-3; clone_size: .; cdr3_aa: CASSLDVPGGLFYSTDTQYF; cdr3_nt: TGTGCCAGCAGCTTAGACGTGCCGGGGGGACTTTTTTATAGCACAGATACGCAGTATTTT
d_call: .; v_call: TRBV5-1; j_call: TRBJ1-5; clone_size: .; cdr3_aa: CASSLSSDQPQHF; cdr3_nt: TGCGCCAGCAGCTTGAGTTCGGATCAGCCCCAGCATTTT
d_call: .; v_call: TRBV27; j_call: TRBJ2-5; clone_size: .; cdr3_aa: CASSLIRDSLRGETQYF; cdr3_nt: TGTGCCAGCAGTTTGATCCGCGACAGCCTTCGGGGAGAGACCCAGTACTTC
d_call: .; v_call: TRBV25-1; j_call: TRBJ2-7; clone_size: few; cdr3_aa: CASSDGGPDEQYF; cdr3_nt: TGTGCCAGCAGTGATGGGGGTCCTGACGAGCAGTACTTC
d_call: TRBD1; v_call: TRBV5-1; j_call: TRBJ1-1; clone_size: .; cdr3_aa: CASSPRDSYEAFF; cdr3_nt: TGCGCCAGCAGCCCCCGGGACAGCTATGAAGCTTTCTTT
d_call: .; v_call: TRBV18; j_call: TRBJ2-5; clone_size: .; cdr3_aa: CASSPWGQETQYF; cdr3_nt: TGTGCCAGCTCCCCCTGGGGACAAGAGACCCAGTACTTC
d_call: .; v_call: TRBV18; j_call: TRBJ2-7; clone_size: .; cdr3_aa: CASSPDTGLKGDEQYF; cdr3_nt: TGTGCCAGCTCACCTGATACAGGTCTAAAGGGTGACGAGCAGTACTTC
d_call: .; v_call: TRBV19; j_call: TRBJ2-3; clone_size: once; cdr3_aa: CASSGQILRTDTQYF; cdr3_nt: TGTGCCAGTAGTGGCCAGATCCTTCGCACAGATACGCAGTATTTT
d_call: TRBD1; v_call: TRBV7-9; j_call: TRBJ1-1; clone_size: .; cdr3_aa: CASSSSPGTGRDTEAFF; cdr3_nt: TGTGCCAGCAGCTCGTCCCCTGGGACAGGGAGGGACACTGAAGCTTTCTTT
d_call: TRBD1; v_call: TRBV28; j_call: TRBJ1-5; clone_size: .; cdr3_aa: CASSTGGDSNQPQHF; cdr3_nt: TGTGCCAGCAGCACAGGGGGGGATAGCAATCAGCCCCAGCATTTT
d_call: .; v_call: TRBV6-5; j_call: TRBJ1-2; clone_size: few; cdr3_aa: CASRTGSSYYGYTF; cdr3_nt: TGTGCCAGCAGAACCGGGAGCTCCTATTATGGCTACACCTTC
d_call: .; v_call: TRBV10-2; j_call: TRBJ2-3; clone_size: .; cdr3_aa: CASSEVATDTQYF; cdr3_nt: TGCGCCAGCAGTGAGGTCGCCACAGATACGCAGTATTTT
d_call: .; v_call: TRBV7-9; j_call: TRBJ1-2; clone_size: .; cdr3_aa: CASSLPGQFEDYGYTF; cdr3_nt: TGTGCCAGCAGCTTACCCGGACAGTTTGAAGACTATGGCTACACCTTC
d_call: TRBD1; v_call: TRBV7-9; j_call: TRBJ2-6; clone_size: .; cdr3_aa: CATRQGVPGANVLTF; cdr3_nt: TGTGCCACGCGACAGGGGGTTCCTGGGGCCAACGTCCTGACTTTC
d_call: .; v_call: TRBV25-1; j_call: TRBJ2-2; clone_size: .; cdr3_aa: CASSEGGGEETGELFF; cdr3_nt: TGTGCCAGCAGTGAAGGAGGGGGCGAGGAAACCGGGGAGCTGTTTTTT
d_call: .; v_call: TRBV6-1; j_call: TRBJ2-2; clone_size: .; cdr3_aa: CASTGDTDTGELFF; cdr3_nt: TGTGCCAGCACAGGGGACACGGACACCGGGGAGCTGTTTTTT